The 10 T cell receptor beta chains below all came from one sample that was sequenced in a study of T cell responses to AZD1222 COVID-19 vaccine. TCRdb's copy holds only in-frame clones and misses some; the assay was immunoSEQ multiplex PCR. The sample carries about 100,000 clones, about 93% recorded once. Sequencing was performed on peripheral blood, taken on day 0 of AZD1222 vaccination. All receptors derive from an adult in good health.

V usage is TRBV4-1 and J usage is TRBJ2-3; TRBD2 agrees at 11 bases. This CDR3 is built from 17 residues. J lost 2 bases, V lost 1 base, and 5 bases had no gene match. Germline CDR1 MGHRA, CDR2 YSYEKL. CDR3 in DNA: TGCGCCAGCAGCCAAGGGCGACTAGCGGGATCCACAGATACGCAGTATTTT. It codes for CASSQGRLAGSTDTQYF.

The table lists this clone with a count of one. The chain employs TRBV16 and TRBJ1-1; D is unresolved. The CDR3 contains 15 residues. Looked up from germline, CDR1 is KGHSY and CDR2 is FQNENV. V shed 0 bases and J shed 0 bases, with 8 bases lying between them. The CDR3 sequence is CASSQSPSMNTEAFF. CDR3 sequence (DNA): TGTGCCAGCAGCCAATCGCCTTCGATGAACACTGAAGCTTTCTTT.

The CDR3 nucleotides are TGTGCCAGCAGCCCGACAGGGAGCCCAGATACGCAGTATTTT. This sequence encodes CASSPTGSPDTQYF. The chain employs TRBV6-4 and TRBJ2-3; 7 positions match TRBD1. V lost 6 bases, J lost 4 bases, and 7 bases stayed unmatched. This CDR3 spans 14 amino acids. The germline V gene has CDR1 MRHNA and CDR2 SNTAGT.

This chain uses TRBV2 with TRBJ1-1; 10 bases fit TRBD1. Germline assignment: CDR1 SNHLY and CDR2 FYNNEI. Unmatched junction bases numbered 0, after V lost 1 base and J lost 4 bases. The CDR3 runs 14 residues. The CDR3 sequence: CASSEGTGGTEAFF. In DNA form, the CDR3 reads TGTGCCAGCAGTGAAGGGACAGGGGGCACTGAAGCTTTCTTT.

The V gene is TRBV7-3, the J gene TRBJ1-2; D is perhaps TRBD1 (6 bases). Deletions cut 1 base from V and 8 bases from J, with 14 bases between. The CDR3 covers 14 residues. Germline lookup yields CDR1 SGHTA and CDR2 FQGTGA. The CDR3 DNA reads TGTGCCAGCAGCTTAAATGTACAGGGTGGCGGCTACACCTTC. This encodes CASSLNVQGGGYTF.

This chain joins TRBV5-1 and TRBJ2-5, with TRBD2 matching over 8 bases. Germline V gene lookup returns CDR1 SGHRS and CDR2 YFSETQ. V lost 0 bases, J lost 5 bases, and 3 bases stayed unmatched. CDR3 length: 14 residues. The CDR3 nucleotides are TGCGCCAGCAGCTTGGTGGTAGCGGGGGAGACCCAGTACTTC. Residues: CASSLVVAGETQYF.

This chain connects TRBV28 to TRBJ1-6, with D possibly matching TRBD1 (5 bases). CDR1 and CDR2 (germline): MDHEN, SYDVKM. Trimming left V 6 bases short and J 9 bases short, with 12 bases between. The CDR3 length is 13 residues. Here the CDR3 DNA reads TGTGCCAGCAGGTCTGTCGGGGGTTCACCCCTCCACTTT. Translating it yields CASRSVGGSPLHF.

This clone was counted once. The chain recombines TRBV5-1 with TRBJ2-7; TRBD2 is a possible D gene (6 bases). The ends were cut back, 0 bases at V and 6 bases at J, with 13 bases in the middle. Germline-derived CDR1 and CDR2 are SGHRS and YFSETQ. This CDR3 spans 14 amino acids. In nucleotides, the CDR3 is TGCGCCAGCAGCTTGGAGCGGGCGCCGACCGAGCAGTACTTC. As protein: CASSLERAPTEQYF.

The rearrangement links TRBV20-1 to TRBJ2-7; 11 nucleotides align to TRBD2. The CDR3 totals 12 residues. J was trimmed by 9 bases and V by 3 bases; bases with no gene match: 4. Germline CDR1 reads DFQATT; CDR2 reads SNEGSKA (reference sequence). The CDR3 sequence is CSASTSGRGQYF. In nucleotides, the CDR3 is TGCAGTGCTAGTACTAGCGGGAGAGGGCAGTACTTC.

This clone was counted a single time. The chain combines TRBV11-2 with TRBJ1-2; 7 nucleotides agree with TRBD1. The V segment lost 1 base and the J segment 4 bases; nucleotides outside the gene matches: 3. CDR3 length: 14 amino acids. Germline V CDR1 and CDR2: SGHAT, FQNNGV. The CDR3 region is CASSLGQGGYGYTF. CDR3 DNA sequence: TGTGCCAGCAGCTTAGGACAGGGCGGCTATGGCTACACCTTC. The variable domain in full, with the rest retrieved from reference TRBV11-2 and TRBJ1-2, is EAGVAQSPRYKIIEKRQSVAFWCNPISGHATLYWYQQILGQGPKLLIQFQNNGVVDDSQLPKDRFSAERLKGVDSTLKIQPAKLEDSAVYLCASSLGQGGYGYTFGSGTRLTVV.